This T cell receptor (beta chain) originates from a study of blood T cell repertoires in COVID-19. Germline V gene sequence: CDR1 SGDLS, CDR2 YYNGEE. This CDR3 is built from 15 residues. The V gene lost 0 bases and the J gene lost 4 bases, with 13 bases spanning the gap. The protocol was immunoSEQ multiplex PCR, while the TCRdb copy is restricted to in-frame clones and leaves out a portion. Of over 300,000 clones in the sample, roughly 90% were seen once. The clonotype was recovered from a man in his forties with acute or convalescent COVID-19. What was sequenced was peripheral blood. The J gene is TRBJ2-5, the V gene TRBV9; maybe TRBD2 (6 bases). CDR3 bases: TGTGCCAGCAGCGTAGAGGAGGGGAGAGGAGAGACCCAGTACTTC. Protein: CASSVEEGRGETQYF.